The rows below give T cell receptor beta chains drawn from one sample of a study of T cell responses to AZD1222 COVID-19 vaccine. Measured with immunoSEQ multiplex PCR; TCRdb has only the in-frame clones, and not every one. Of around 180,000 clones in the sample, roughly nine tenths were seen once. Here the sequenced sample was peripheral blood, taken on day 0 of AZD1222 vaccination. The receptor source for this set is an adult in good health. CDR3s include the opening cysteine and the closing phenylalanine or tryptophan. Fields, in order: D gene, V gene, J gene, clone size, CDR3 DNA, CDR3 protein. D genes are given only for firm matches. Not every row has a clone size; where given, it reads once, few, many or a size class.

d_gene: TRBD2
v_gene: TRBV7-9
j_gene: TRBJ2-1
abundance: -
CDR3nt: TGTGCCAGCAGCCCCCCTAGCGGGACCTACAATGAGCAGTTCTTC
CDR3aa: CASSPPSGTYNEQFF

d_gene: -
v_gene: TRBV15
j_gene: TRBJ1-1
abundance: -
CDR3nt: TGTGCCACCAGCAGAGATCGGGGTGTCGGTGAAGCTTTCTTT
CDR3aa: CATSRDRGVGEAFF

d_gene: -
v_gene: TRBV19
j_gene: TRBJ1-2
abundance: -
CDR3nt: TGTGCCAGTAGTTGGGAGCTGAACTATGGCTACACCTTC
CDR3aa: CASSWELNYGYTF

d_gene: TRBD1
v_gene: TRBV29-1
j_gene: TRBJ1-2
abundance: -
CDR3nt: TGCAGCGTTGAAAAACCGACAGGGTTAGGCTACACCTTC
CDR3aa: CSVEKPTGLGYTF

d_gene: -
v_gene: TRBV7-9
j_gene: TRBJ1-1
abundance: -
CDR3nt: TGTGCCAGCAGCTTTGGGAAGAACACTGAAGCTTTCTTT
CDR3aa: CASSFGKNTEAFF

d_gene: -
v_gene: TRBV7-2
j_gene: TRBJ2-5
abundance: -
CDR3nt: TGTGCCAGCAGCTTAAGTTCGGGGCCCCGAGAGACCCAGTACTTC
CDR3aa: CASSLSSGPRETQYF

d_gene: -
v_gene: TRBV29-1
j_gene: TRBJ1-1
abundance: -
CDR3nt: TGCAGCGTTGGGTCTGGGGGTGAAGCTTTCTTT
CDR3aa: CSVGSGGEAFF

d_gene: -
v_gene: TRBV29-1
j_gene: TRBJ2-7
abundance: -
CDR3nt: TGCAGCGTGGCGGGTGGGGACTCCTACGAGCAGTACTTC
CDR3aa: CSVAGGDSYEQYF

d_gene: -
v_gene: TRBV14
j_gene: TRBJ2-5
abundance: -
CDR3nt: TGTGCCAGCAGCCAAGAACCGGGCCCAGCCAAAGAGACCCAGTACTTC
CDR3aa: CASSQEPGPAKETQYF

d_gene: -
v_gene: TRBV5-1
j_gene: TRBJ1-4
abundance: -
CDR3nt: TGCGCCAGCAGGTTAGCAGGGGCAACTAATGAAAAACTGTTTTTT
CDR3aa: CASRLAGATNEKLFF

d_gene: TRBD1
v_gene: TRBV5-6
j_gene: TRBJ1-1
abundance: -
CDR3nt: TGTGCCAGCAGCTGGACAGGGGCCCGGAACACTGAAGCTTTCTTT
CDR3aa: CASSWTGARNTEAFF

d_gene: -
v_gene: TRBV5-1
j_gene: TRBJ1-6
abundance: -
CDR3nt: TGCGCCAGCAGCCCGGGACTGACTAATTCACCCCTCCACTTT
CDR3aa: CASSPGLTNSPLHF

d_gene: TRBD1
v_gene: TRBV5-1
j_gene: TRBJ1-1
abundance: -
CDR3nt: TGCGCCAGCAGCTCGTGGACAGGGTTGAACACTGAAGCTTTCTTT
CDR3aa: CASSSWTGLNTEAFF

d_gene: TRBD1
v_gene: TRBV4-3
j_gene: TRBJ1-2
abundance: few
CDR3nt: TGCGCCAGCAGCCAAGCCGGGACAGGAGATAACTATGGCTACACCTTC
CDR3aa: CASSQAGTGDNYGYTF

d_gene: -
v_gene: TRBV3-1/TRBV3-2
j_gene: TRBJ1-3
abundance: once
CDR3nt: TGTGCCAGCAGCCGATCCGGAGGAAACACCATATATTTT
CDR3aa: CASSRSGGNTIYF

d_gene: -
v_gene: TRBV6-2/TRBV6-3
j_gene: TRBJ1-5
abundance: -
CDR3nt: TGTGCCAGCAGTTACTCGATGGGAGGGGACCCAAGTCAGCCCCAGCATTTT
CDR3aa: CASSYSMGGDPSQPQHF

d_gene: -
v_gene: TRBV19
j_gene: TRBJ2-7
abundance: -
CDR3nt: TGTGCCAGCGAGGGGGGGTACGAGCAGTACTTC
CDR3aa: CASEGGYEQYF

d_gene: TRBD2
v_gene: TRBV11-2
j_gene: TRBJ2-7
abundance: -
CDR3nt: TGTGCCAGCTCTACGGAGCGGGGGGGATCCTACGAGCAGTACTTC
CDR3aa: CASSTERGGSYEQYF

d_gene: TRBD2
v_gene: TRBV6-1
j_gene: TRBJ2-2
abundance: -
CDR3nt: TGTGCCAGCAGTGCTACTAGCGGGGGGGCGGTCGGGGAGCTGTTTTTT
CDR3aa: CASSATSGGAVGELFF

d_gene: -
v_gene: TRBV5-1
j_gene: TRBJ2-6
abundance: -
CDR3nt: TGCGCCAGCAGCTTGGGAGACTCTGGGGCCAACGTCCTGACTTTC
CDR3aa: CASSLGDSGANVLTF

d_gene: -
v_gene: TRBV5-6
j_gene: TRBJ2-2
abundance: -
CDR3nt: TGTGCCAGCAGCTTGGCCGGGGCGACCACCGGGGAGCTGTTTTTT
CDR3aa: CASSLAGATTGELFF

d_gene: TRBD1
v_gene: TRBV5-1
j_gene: TRBJ1-4
abundance: -
CDR3nt: TGCGCCAGCAGCCCAACGGGACAGGATGAAAAACTGTTTTTT
CDR3aa: CASSPTGQDEKLFF

d_gene: -
v_gene: TRBV29-1
j_gene: TRBJ1-2
abundance: -
CDR3nt: TGCAGCGTTGGGGGGCCAAGCTATGGCTACACCTTC
CDR3aa: CSVGGPSYGYTF

d_gene: TRBD1
v_gene: TRBV5-4
j_gene: TRBJ2-5
abundance: -
CDR3nt: TGTGCCAGCAGCAAGGGACAGAGGGAGGAGACCCAGTACTTC
CDR3aa: CASSKGQREETQYF

d_gene: -
v_gene: TRBV2
j_gene: TRBJ2-5
abundance: once
CDR3nt: TGTGCCAGCAGTGTTTGGGGGTGGGAGACCCAGTACTTC
CDR3aa: CASSVWGWETQYF

d_gene: -
v_gene: TRBV6-5
j_gene: TRBJ2-3
abundance: -
CDR3nt: TGTGCCAGCAGTGACTCGGGGGATAGCACAGATACGCAGTATTTT
CDR3aa: CASSDSGDSTDTQYF

d_gene: -
v_gene: TRBV12-3/TRBV12-4
j_gene: TRBJ2-7
abundance: -
CDR3nt: TGTGCCAGCGAAAGCAGGGGCGACTACGAGCAGTACTTC
CDR3aa: CASESRGDYEQYF

d_gene: -
v_gene: TRBV5-1
j_gene: TRBJ2-1
abundance: -
CDR3nt: TGCGCCAGCAGCTTAGGGGACGGAGAGCAGTTCTTC
CDR3aa: CASSLGDGEQFF

d_gene: TRBD1
v_gene: TRBV19
j_gene: TRBJ1-1
abundance: -
CDR3nt: TGTGCCAGTAGTATACAGGGGGTCGGGACTGAAGCTTTCTTT
CDR3aa: CASSIQGVGTEAFF

d_gene: -
v_gene: TRBV3-1/TRBV3-2
j_gene: TRBJ1-1
abundance: -
CDR3nt: TGTGCCAGCAGCCAAAGAAGGGGGATGATGAACACTGAAGCTTTCTTT
CDR3aa: CASSQRRGMMNTEAFF

d_gene: TRBD1
v_gene: TRBV29-1
j_gene: TRBJ2-7
abundance: -
CDR3nt: TGCAGCGCCACGACAGGGTGGAACGAGCAGTACTTC
CDR3aa: CSATTGWNEQYF

d_gene: -
v_gene: TRBV6-5
j_gene: TRBJ1-1
abundance: -
CDR3nt: TGTGCCAGCATAAAAGGGGGGAACACTGAAGCTTTCTTT
CDR3aa: CASIKGGNTEAFF

d_gene: -
v_gene: TRBV6-5
j_gene: TRBJ2-3
abundance: once
CDR3nt: TGTGCCACCCGGAGGGATCCCACAGATACGCAGTATTTT
CDR3aa: CATRRDPTDTQYF

d_gene: -
v_gene: TRBV5-4
j_gene: TRBJ1-3
abundance: -
CDR3nt: TGTGCCAGCAGCTTGGTCTGGGGAGTCCTGACAGAAAATGGAAACACCATATATTTT
CDR3aa: CASSLVWGVLTENGNTIYF

d_gene: -
v_gene: TRBV5-4
j_gene: TRBJ1-6
abundance: -
CDR3nt: TGTGCCAGCAGCTTCGGGCGGGGGCGTAGATATAATTCACCCCTCCACTTT
CDR3aa: CASSFGRGRRYNSPLHF

d_gene: -
v_gene: TRBV11-3
j_gene: TRBJ2-1
abundance: -
CDR3nt: TGTGCCAGCAGCGTCGGCCCCGGGCATGAGCAGTTCTTC
CDR3aa: CASSVGPGHEQFF

d_gene: TRBD2
v_gene: TRBV7-2
j_gene: TRBJ2-1
abundance: -
CDR3nt: TGTGCCAGCAGACGGACTAGCGGGACCAACAATGAGCAGTTCTTC
CDR3aa: CASRRTSGTNNEQFF

d_gene: -
v_gene: TRBV6-1
j_gene: TRBJ2-1
abundance: -
CDR3nt: TGTGCCAGCAGTGAAGGATGGGGCAGCTCCTACAATGAGCAGTTCTTC
CDR3aa: CASSEGWGSSYNEQFF

d_gene: TRBD1
v_gene: TRBV6-5
j_gene: TRBJ1-2
abundance: -
CDR3nt: TGTGCCAGCAGGCCTACAGGGGGCAGTGGCTACACCTTC
CDR3aa: CASRPTGGSGYTF

d_gene: -
v_gene: TRBV19
j_gene: TRBJ1-2
abundance: -
CDR3nt: TGTGCCAGTAGTATCACCGAAAACTATGGCTACACCTTC
CDR3aa: CASSITENYGYTF

d_gene: -
v_gene: TRBV11-2
j_gene: TRBJ2-1
abundance: few
CDR3nt: TGTGCCAGCAGCTTAGTTCTCGGAGGGAGTGGGTGGAATGAGCAGTTCTTC
CDR3aa: CASSLVLGGSGWNEQFF

d_gene: -
v_gene: TRBV24-1
j_gene: TRBJ1-2
abundance: -
CDR3nt: TGTGCCACCAGTGACCTTAGTCAGGGGCGAGGGTCGGATGGGTATGGCTACACCTTC
CDR3aa: CATSDLSQGRGSDGYGYTF